This is a list of T cell receptor beta chains from one sample in a study of blood T cell repertoires in COVID-19. The data were produced by immunoSEQ multiplex PCR, yet TCRdb's version contains in-frame clones alone and is incomplete. The sample yields about 440,000 clones, 85% to 90% seen once. Sequencing input: peripheral blood. These receptors all come from a woman in her 30s with acute or convalescent COVID-19. Each CDR3 is given with its conserved first and last residue. Fields, in order: CDR3 protein, CDR3 DNA, D gene, J gene, clone size, V gene. A D gene is named only where the DNA matches it firmly. Rows give clone size only sometimes, using once, few, many, or a class for an expanded clone.

CDR3: CASSSLLAAVGELFF
DNA: TGTGCCAGCAGCTCCCTACTAGCGGCGGTGGGGGAGCTGTTTTTT
D: TRBD2
J: TRBJ2-2
size: NA
V: TRBV7-8

CDR3: CATSRQTGSDEKLFF
DNA: TGTGCCACCAGCAGACAGACAGGGTCGGATGAAAAACTGTTTTTT
D: TRBD1
J: TRBJ1-4
size: NA
V: TRBV15

CDR3: CASSQTGPNGYTF
DNA: TGTGCCAGCTCACAGACAGGGCCAAATGGCTACACCTTC
D: TRBD1
J: TRBJ1-2
size: NA
V: TRBV18

CDR3: CASSLVVASGGKYNEQFF
DNA: TGTGCCAGCAGCTTAGTAGTGGCTAGCGGGGGTAAATACAATGAGCAGTTCTTC
D: TRBD2
J: TRBJ2-1
size: NA
V: TRBV11-2

CDR3: CASSVVSGSYGYTF
DNA: TGTGCCAGCAGCGTAGTGTCAGGAAGCTATGGCTACACCTTC
D: NA
J: TRBJ1-2
size: NA
V: TRBV9

CDR3: CASSDEGTYNSPLHF
DNA: TGTGCCAGCAGCGACGAGGGAACCTATAATTCACCCCTCCACTTT
D: NA
J: TRBJ1-6
size: NA
V: TRBV9

CDR3: CASSSGGGYSTDTQYF
DNA: TGCGCCAGCAGCTCGGGTGGAGGATATAGCACAGATACGCAGTATTTT
D: NA
J: TRBJ2-3
size: once
V: TRBV5-1

CDR3: CASSLVQGAEETQYF
DNA: TGTGCCAGCAGCTTAGTCCAGGGGGCCGAAGAGACCCAGTACTTC
D: TRBD1
J: TRBJ2-5
size: NA
V: TRBV7-9

CDR3: CATSDFGGYEQYF
DNA: TGTGCCACCAGTGATTTCGGGGGTTACGAGCAGTACTTC
D: NA
J: TRBJ2-7
size: NA
V: TRBV24-1

CDR3: CSARLGSQYF
DNA: TGCAGTGCTAGATTGGGCTCCCAGTACTTC
D: NA
J: TRBJ2-5
size: NA
V: TRBV20-1

CDR3: CASSVAGGYTF
DNA: TGTGCCAGCAGTGTTGCGGGAGGCTACACCTTC
D: NA
J: TRBJ1-2
size: few
V: TRBV25-1

CDR3: CATSEGLNTEAFF
DNA: TGTGCCACCAGCGAGGGTTTGAACACTGAAGCTTTCTTT
D: NA
J: TRBJ1-1
size: NA
V: TRBV15

CDR3: CASSLYTTGELFF
DNA: TGTGCCAGCAGTCTTTACACCACCGGGGAGCTGTTTTTT
D: NA
J: TRBJ2-2
size: NA
V: TRBV12-3/TRBV12-4

CDR3: CASSHPPSGDPNF
DNA: TGCGCCAGCAGTCACCCTCCTAGCGGCGACCCAAACTTC
D: TRBD2
J: TRBJ2-7
size: NA
V: TRBV23-1

CDR3: CASRNLTGKLFF
DNA: TGTGCCAGCCGAAACCTGACAGGAAAACTGTTTTTT
D: NA
J: TRBJ1-4
size: NA
V: TRBV19

CDR3: CASSPRQGRSGEQFF
DNA: TGCGCCAGCAGCCCCAGACAGGGGCGGAGCGGTGAGCAGTTCTTC
D: TRBD1
J: TRBJ2-1
size: NA
V: TRBV5-1

CDR3: CASRSLGTANEKLFF
DNA: TGTGCCAGCAGGTCATTAGGGACAGCAAATGAAAAACTGTTTTTT
D: TRBD1
J: TRBJ1-4
size: NA
V: TRBV27

CDR3: CARSLVTLADARRATNEKLFF
DNA: TGTGCCAGAAGCTTGGTTACTTTGGCGGATGCGAGGAGAGCAACTAATGAAAAACTGTTTTTT
D: NA
J: TRBJ1-4
size: once
V: TRBV5-3

CDR3: CASSQGVAGGPGTQYF
DNA: TGTGCCAGCAGCCAAGGGGTAGCGGGGGGGCCAGGGACCCAGTACTTC
D: TRBD2
J: TRBJ2-5
size: NA
V: TRBV3-1/TRBV3-2

CDR3: CASREQAYGYTF
DNA: TGTGCCAGCAGAGAACAGGCTTATGGCTACACCTTC
D: NA
J: TRBJ1-2
size: NA
V: TRBV2

CDR3: CASHPGTGNYGYTF
DNA: TGTGCCAGTCACCCCGGGACAGGGAACTATGGCTACACCTTC
D: TRBD1
J: TRBJ1-2
size: NA
V: TRBV6-4

CDR3: CASSLSYDRPDTQYF
DNA: TGCGCCAGCAGCTTGTCCTACGACAGGCCAGATACGCAGTATTTT
D: NA
J: TRBJ2-3
size: NA
V: TRBV5-1

CDR3: CASSPRPTGELFF
DNA: TGTGCCAGCTCCCCCCGGCCGACAGGGGAGCTGTTTTTT
D: NA
J: TRBJ2-2
size: few
V: TRBV6-5

CDR3: CASSQARGGGAEAFF
DNA: TGTGCCAGCAGCCAAGCCAGGGGCGGTGGCGCTGAAGCTTTCTTT
D: NA
J: TRBJ1-1
size: NA
V: TRBV3-1/TRBV3-2

CDR3: CASSSSGVFSDGYTF
DNA: TGTGCCAGCAGTTCTTCAGGGGTATTTTCTGATGGCTACACCTTC
D: NA
J: TRBJ1-2
size: NA
V: TRBV6-5

CDR3: CSVPVRGTRSTEAFF
DNA: TGCAGCGTCCCCGTCAGGGGAACCCGGAGCACTGAAGCTTTCTTT
D: NA
J: TRBJ1-1
size: NA
V: TRBV29-1

CDR3: CASSASRGRDEQYF
DNA: TGTGCCAGCAGTGCGTCGCGCGGGAGGGACGAGCAGTACTTC
D: TRBD2
J: TRBJ2-7
size: NA
V: TRBV6-2/TRBV6-3

CDR3: CASNPNYRGYTIYF
DNA: TGTGCCAGCAACCCAAACTACAGGGGGTACACCATATATTTT
D: TRBD1
J: TRBJ1-3
size: NA
V: TRBV6-5

CDR3: CASSLVLYSPLHF
DNA: TGTGCCAGCAGCTTAGTTCTTTATTCACCCCTCCACTTT
D: NA
J: TRBJ1-6
size: NA
V: TRBV11-2

CDR3: CATSRADLGAHGELFF
DNA: TGTGCCACCAGCAGAGCTGATTTGGGGGCGCACGGGGAGCTGTTTTTT
D: NA
J: TRBJ2-2
size: NA
V: TRBV15

CDR3: CASSLTLSGAYGYTF
DNA: TGTGCCAGCAGCTTGACGCTCTCAGGGGCATATGGCTACACCTTC
D: NA
J: TRBJ1-2
size: NA
V: TRBV5-8

CDR3: CASSLGQGASTEAFF
DNA: TGTGCCAGCAGCTTAGGACAGGGGGCGAGCACTGAAGCTTTCTTT
D: TRBD1
J: TRBJ1-1
size: NA
V: TRBV5-6

CDR3: CASSAGRGLGGSKAFF
DNA: TGTGCCAGCAGTGCCGGGAGGGGGTTAGGCGGCTCCAAAGCTTTCTTT
D: NA
J: TRBJ1-1
size: NA
V: TRBV2

CDR3: CASSLLAGTDTQYF
DNA: TGCGCCAGCAGCTTACTAGCGGGCACAGATACGCAGTATTTT
D: TRBD2
J: TRBJ2-3
size: few
V: TRBV5-1

CDR3: CASSASGTGGREQFF
DNA: TGTGCCAGCAGCGCGTCCGGGACAGGGGGCCGGGAGCAGTTCTTC
D: TRBD1
J: TRBJ2-1
size: NA
V: TRBV3-1/TRBV3-2

CDR3: CASSYSGVGYTF
DNA: TGTGCCAGCAGTTACTCAGGGGTTGGCTACACCTTC
D: NA
J: TRBJ1-2
size: NA
V: TRBV7-9

CDR3: CASSEPGQGGNTIYF
DNA: TGTGCCAGCAGTGAACCGGGACAGGGTGGAAACACCATATATTTT
D: TRBD1
J: TRBJ1-3
size: few
V: TRBV6-1

CDR3: CASSLARGANTEAFF
DNA: TGTGCCAGCAGCTTAGCTCGGGGAGCGAACACTGAAGCTTTCTTT
D: NA
J: TRBJ1-1
size: NA
V: TRBV7-9

CDR3: CASSEGQVGANVLTF
DNA: TGCGCCAGCAGTGAGGGGCAAGTTGGGGCCAACGTCCTGACTTTC
D: NA
J: TRBJ2-6
size: NA
V: TRBV10-2

CDR3: CASRKATGNTGELFF
DNA: TGCGCCAGCAGAAAAGCGACAGGGAACACCGGGGAGCTGTTTTTT
D: NA
J: TRBJ2-2
size: NA
V: TRBV5-1

CDR3: CASSYHPTGVNTGELFF
DNA: TGCGCCAGCAGCTACCATCCCACAGGCGTGAACACCGGGGAGCTGTTTTTT
D: NA
J: TRBJ2-2
size: NA
V: TRBV4-1

CDR3: CASSYGRTGGRIDNSPLHF
DNA: TGTGCCAGCAGCTACGGAAGGACAGGGGGCCGGATAGATAATTCACCCCTCCACTTT
D: TRBD1
J: TRBJ1-6
size: NA
V: TRBV7-9

CDR3: CASSQEGQGFTDTQYF
DNA: TGTGCCAGCAGCCAAGAGGGACAGGGCTTCACAGATACGCAGTATTTT
D: TRBD1
J: TRBJ2-3
size: NA
V: TRBV3-1/TRBV3-2

CDR3: CATSDWTGRSGELFF
DNA: TGTGCCACCAGTGATTGGACAGGGAGGTCCGGGGAGCTGTTTTTT
D: TRBD1
J: TRBJ2-2
size: NA
V: TRBV24-1

CDR3: CASSDFASGVPVHTQYF
DNA: TGTGCCAGCAGTGATTTTGCTAGCGGGGTGCCCGTCCATACGCAGTATTTT
D: TRBD2
J: TRBJ2-3
size: NA
V: TRBV6-1

CDR3: CASSSRGPGTQYNEQFF
DNA: TGTGCCAGCAGCTCTCGCGGTCCCGGGACACAGTACAATGAGCAGTTCTTC
D: NA
J: TRBJ2-1
size: NA
V: TRBV5-5

CDR3: CASSDAWTSEDIGEQFF
DNA: TGTGCCAGCAGCGACGCGTGGACTAGCGAGGACATCGGTGAGCAGTTCTTC
D: TRBD2
J: TRBJ2-1
size: NA
V: TRBV7-9

CDR3: CASSDQGRTYEQYF
DNA: TGTGCCAGCAGTGATCAGGGGCGTACTTACGAGCAGTACTTC
D: NA
J: TRBJ2-7
size: NA
V: TRBV6-1

CDR3: CASSQDTGLPTGELFF
DNA: TGCGCCAGCAGCCAAGATACCGGTCTGCCCACCGGGGAGCTGTTTTTT
D: NA
J: TRBJ2-2
size: NA
V: TRBV4-1

CDR3: CASSMLAALTDTQYF
DNA: TGTGCCAGTAGTATGCTAGCGGCGCTCACAGATACGCAGTATTTT
D: TRBD2
J: TRBJ2-3
size: NA
V: TRBV19

CDR3: CASSYGEGTPNSPLHF
DNA: TGTGCCAGCAGTTACGGGGAGGGGACGCCGAATTCACCCCTCCACTTT
D: NA
J: TRBJ1-6
size: NA
V: TRBV6-6

CDR3: CASSYSESGAQHF
DNA: TGTGCCAGCAGTTACTCGGAATCCGGGGCCCAGCATTTT
D: NA
J: TRBJ1-5
size: once
V: TRBV6-6

CDR3: CASVLGGGVQPQHF
DNA: TGTGCCAGCGTCCTGGGAGGCGGGGTGCAGCCCCAGCATTTT
D: NA
J: TRBJ1-5
size: NA
V: TRBV6-5

CDR3: CASSYGTATLNTEAFF
DNA: TGTGCCAGCTCATATGGGACAGCGACTTTGAACACTGAAGCTTTCTTT
D: TRBD1
J: TRBJ1-1
size: NA
V: TRBV18

CDR3: CASSLFQGARETQYF
DNA: TGTGCCAGCAGCTTATTTCAGGGGGCCCGAGAGACCCAGTACTTC
D: TRBD1
J: TRBJ2-5
size: NA
V: TRBV11-2

CDR3: CASSQVSAEAFF
DNA: TGTGCCAGCAGCCAAGTCTCAGCTGAAGCTTTCTTT
D: NA
J: TRBJ1-1
size: NA
V: TRBV14

CDR3: CASSPLLDTQYF
DNA: TGTGCCAGCTCACCCCTATTAGATACGCAGTATTTT
D: NA
J: TRBJ2-3
size: NA
V: TRBV18

CDR3: CASSPNSGTIYF
DNA: TGTGCCAGCAGCCCGAATTCCGGGACAATCTACTTC
D: NA
J: TRBJ2-7
size: NA
V: TRBV11-1